A single sample is the source of the 16 T cell receptor beta chains below, sequenced in a study of T cell repertoires in cytomegalovirus infection. TCRdb recomputed calls from the reads with MiXCR, one row per CDR3 protein. The repertoire holds about 150,000 distinct CDR3 sequences, with about 20% as singletons. The material sequenced was PBMCs. These receptors were collected from a human donor in good health (CMV status not recorded). Some clones in this sample may be carry-over from other donors' samples.

This chain links TRBV6-2 or TRBV6-3 with TRBJ2-2; D is ambiguous. V gave up 4 bases and J gave up 5 bases, with 8 bases separating them. CDR1 and CDR2 from the germline V gene are MNHEY and SVGEGT. This CDR3 spans 13 amino acids. DNA for the CDR3: TGTGCCAGCAGTTTTTTGGGGACCGGGGAGCTGTTTTTT. Translated: CASSFLGTGELFF.

This clonotype appeared a few times. The rearrangement uses TRBV28 and TRBJ2-1, with 8 bases aligning to TRBD2. Trimming cost V 6 bases and J 2 bases; bases outside gene matches: 12. Germline V gives CDR1 MDHEN, CDR2 SYDVKM. There are 17 residues in the CDR3. Here the CDR3 reads CASSLTVTSETYNEQFF. DNA of the CDR3: TGTGCCAGCAGCCTAACCGTGACTAGCGAGACCTACAATGAGCAGTTCTTC.

This clonotype was counted a few times. V gene TRBV30 combines with J gene TRBJ2-5, with 8 bases lining up with TRBD2. Looked up from germline, CDR1 is GTSNPN and CDR2 is SVGIG (reference sequence). V shed 2 bases, J shed 2 bases, and the junction held 7 bases outside the gene matches. This CDR3 has 15 amino acids. CDR3 DNA sequence: TGTGCCTGGAGTCCGGGGGGGAGGAATCAAGAGACCCAGTACTTC. As protein: CAWSPGGRNQETQYF.

V is TRBV5-5 and J is TRBJ2-5; no reliable D call. Trimming removed 0 bases at V and 0 bases at J, with 6 bases between. Germline V lookup: CDR1 SGHKS, CDR2 YYEKEE (reference sequence). The CDR3 loop spans 14 amino acids. As DNA, the CDR3 is TGTGCCAGCAGCTTGGGGCAGAACCAAGAGACCCAGTACTTC. Translating gives CASSLGQNQETQYF.

This rearrangement joins TRBV6-5 to TRBJ2-5; 8 nucleotides agree with TRBD1. V lost 6 bases to trimming and J lost 2 bases; unmatched junction nucleotides: 5. Germline CDR1 MNHEY, CDR2 SVGAGI. The CDR3 spans 14 residues. CDR3 DNA: TGTGCCAGCAGGGTTGGACAGGGACAAGAGACCCAGTACTTC. Its protein product is CASRVGQGQETQYF.

The rearrangement links TRBV24-1 to TRBJ2-5; TRBD2 is a possible D gene (7 bases). Deletions cut 7 bases from V and 2 bases from J, with 16 bases between. The CDR3 spans 15 residues. Per germline, CDR1 KGHDR and CDR2 SFDVKD. CDR3 DNA sequence: TGTGCCACCAGCTCGATAGGGGGAGGGCAAGAGACCCAGTACTTC. Translating gives CATSSIGGGQETQYF.

The sample holds a few counts of this clonotype. The chain couples TRBV5-6 to TRBJ1-1; D possibly corresponds to TRBD1 (5 bases). This CDR3 is 13 amino acids long. The V gene lost 0 bases and the J gene lost 4 bases, with 7 bases spanning the gap. CDR1 and CDR2 (germline): SGHDT, YYEEEE. The CDR3 nucleotides read TGTGCCAGCAGCTTGGAGGGGTTCACTGAAGCTTTCTTT. It yields the protein CASSLEGFTEAFF.

This clonotype occurred a few times. The chain employs TRBV28 and TRBJ1-1; D uncertain. The V gene's germline CDR1 is MDHEN and CDR2 SYDVKM. V gave up 5 bases and J gave up 1 base, with 14 bases separating them. The CDR3 runs 15 residues. Here the CDR3 DNA reads TGTGCCAGCAGTCCTGGAGGGATACAGAACACTGAAGCTTTCTTT. It yields the protein CASSPGGIQNTEAFF.

The rearrangement links TRBV30 to TRBJ2-1, with D unresolved. The germline V gene has CDR1 GTSNPN and CDR2 SVGIG (reference sequence). The CDR3 spans 14 residues. Between the trimmed V and J ends, which lost 6 bases and 5 bases, there was a span of 17 bases. CDR3: CACDFSFGHNEQFF. CDR3 in DNA: TGTGCCTGCGACTTCTCCTTCGGGCACAATGAGCAGTTCTTC.

This clonotype was seen a handful of times. The chain has TRBV19 and TRBJ1-2; TRBD1 agrees at 7 bases. With V trimmed by 0 bases and J by 3 bases, 7 bases remained unmatched. The germline CDR1 and CDR2 sequences are LNHDA and SQIVND (reference sequence). CDR3 length equals 16 residues. CDR3: CASSIDPGTVYYGYTF. The CDR3 DNA sequence: TGTGCCAGTAGTATAGATCCTGGGACAGTATACTATGGCTACACCTTC.

At least ten counts were recorded for this clonotype. The CDR3 protein is CASTTTGGLGIANEKLFF. CDR3 nucleotide sequence: TGTGCCAGCACCACGACAGGGGGCCTCGGAATCGCTAATGAAAAACTGTTTTTT. The chain couples TRBV6-1 to TRBJ1-4; 10 positions match TRBD1. In germline, CDR1 is MNHNS, CDR2 SASEGT. There are 18 residues in the CDR3. Trimming took 7 bases from V and 3 from J; bases not matched to a gene: 14.

This clonotype was counted once. This rearrangement joins TRBV20-1 to TRBJ2-5; D uncertain. Per germline, CDR1 DFQATT and CDR2 SNEGSKA (reference sequence). The CDR3 runs 13 residues. Trimming cost V 5 bases and J 5 bases, with 15 bases left between them. The CDR3 nucleotides are TGCAGTGCTGGCCTTCTAGTGAAGGAGACCCAGTACTTC. Its protein is CSAGLLVKETQYF.

The rearrangement uses TRBV6-1 and TRBJ1-1; tentative D call: TRBD1 (5 bases). This CDR3 is 16 amino acids long. Germline assignment: CDR1 MNHNS and CDR2 SASEGT. V lost 6 bases and J 1 base, leaving 18 bases between the germline ends. The CDR3 reads CASSRAPFGGNTEAFF. CDR3 DNA: TGTGCCAGCAGCCGGGCTCCTTTTGGGGGGAACACTGAAGCTTTCTTT.

V gene TRBV4-3 combines with J gene TRBJ2-2; TRBD2 matches 10 bases. The CDR3 has 16 residues. Trimming at V came to 1 base and at J to 5 bases, leaving 4 bases not matched to a gene. Germline CDR1 LGHNA, CDR2 YSLEER. CDR3 region: CASSQGSSGRTGELFF. DNA of the CDR3: TGCGCCAGCAGCCAAGGGTCTAGCGGGAGAACCGGGGAGCTGTTTTTT.

This chain connects TRBV29-1 to TRBJ2-6; D possibly corresponds to TRBD1 (5 bases). Trimming pared 4 bases from V and 1 base from J, leaving 11 bases between. Germline CDR1 is SQVTM and CDR2 is ANQGSEA. The CDR3 is made up of 15 amino acids. CDR3 sequence (DNA): TGCAGCGTTGCAACGAGACAGTCTGGGGCCAACGTCCTGACTTTC. Residues: CSVATRQSGANVLTF.

Notes on this clonotype: It may be a read error: a sequence one base away is much more abundant. The DNA of the CDR3 is TGTACCAGCAGCCAGACTAGCGGGAGTTGGGAGACCCAGTACTTC. As protein: CTSSQTSGSWETQYF. The chain recombines TRBV7-6 with TRBJ2-5, with TRBD2 matching over 12 bases. This CDR3 spans 15 amino acids. Germline V lookup: CDR1 SGHVS, CDR2 FNYEAQ.